This entry lists 17 T cell receptor beta chains sequenced from one sample in a study of T cell responses to AZD1222 COVID-19 vaccine. TCRdb keeps only in-frame clones here, not all; method: immunoSEQ multiplex PCR. Found here are some 150,000 clones, around 92% of them singletons; the top ten hold more than 2.5%. The sample consisted of peripheral blood, taken on day 0 of AZD1222 vaccination. All receptors derive from an adult in good health.

This clone has only a few counts. This sequence joins TRBV27 and TRBJ2-7; D might be TRBD2 (6 bases). The germline V and J ends were trimmed by 4 bases and 0 bases, with 13 bases remaining between them. The CDR3 sequence is 15 residues long. The germline V gene has CDR1 MNHEY and CDR2 SMNVEV (reference sequence). DNA for the CDR3: TGTGCCAGCAGTTCCTCCCTAGCGACCTCCTACGAGCAGTACTTC. Translation: CASSSSLATSYEQYF.

The chain employs TRBV7-9 and TRBJ1-2; no reliable D call. The CDR3 extends over 14 amino acids. Germline V gene data show CDR1 as SEHNR and CDR2 as FQNEAQ (reference sequence). The ends were cut back, 9 bases at V and 7 bases at J, with 21 bases in the middle. The CDR3 DNA reads TGTGCCAGTAAACCTACCCCATATCCGGGTGGCTACACCTTC. Its translation: CASKPTPYPGGYTF.

This chain uses TRBV28 with TRBJ1-6; weak D call: TRBD1 (6 bases). CDR1 and CDR2 from the germline V gene are MDHEN and SYDVKM. V lost 6 bases to trimming and J lost 8 bases, with 14 bases between them. The CDR3 spans 14 residues. The CDR3 reads CASRRQVEDSPLHF. The CDR3 DNA reads TGTGCCAGCAGAAGACAGGTTGAGGATTCACCCCTCCACTTT.

The chain carries TRBV9 and TRBJ2-6, with D possibly matching TRBD1 (5 bases). The germline V gene has CDR1 SGDLS and CDR2 YYNGEE. Trimming removed 3 bases from V and 2 bases from J, with 15 bases in between. This CDR3 spans 17 amino acids. CDR3 sequence (DNA): TGTGCCAGCAGCGCCAGCTTACAGGCTCCTGGGGCCAACGTCCTGACTTTC. This codes for CASSASLQAPGANVLTF.

The CDR3 region has the DNA TGTGCCAGCTCACCAAGGCCTAGGGCCTCCTACGAGCAGTACTTC. Protein product: CASSPRPRASYEQYF. The V and J genes are TRBV18 and TRBJ2-7; D is ambiguous. Trimming removed 2 bases at V and 0 bases at J, with 11 bases between. The CDR3 runs 15 residues. CDR1 and CDR2 from the germline V gene are KGHSH and LQKENI.

The chain carries TRBV5-6 and TRBJ2-1; D gene uncertain. V shed 4 bases and J shed 5 bases, with 16 bases lying between them. The CDR3 has 15 amino acids. CDR1 SGHDT and CDR2 YYEEEE come from the germline V gene. The CDR3 is CASSRTPGRNNEQFF. CDR3 nucleotide sequence: TGTGCCAGCAGCCGAACCCCTGGCAGAAACAATGAGCAGTTCTTC.

V usage is TRBV18 and J usage is TRBJ1-2; no clear D. V gave up 4 bases and J gave up 1 base, with 16 bases separating them. The CDR3 is made up of 16 amino acids. Germline CDR1 and CDR2: KGHSH and LQKENI. The CDR3 DNA reads as TGTGCCAGCTCACAGGCCGATAACCCAAATAACTATGGCTACACCTTC. Its translation is CASSQADNPNNYGYTF.

The chain uses TRBV4-1 and TRBJ2-1, with no clear D. V lost 5 bases and J 6 bases, leaving 5 bases between the germline ends. The CDR3 length is 11 residues. Germline V gene data show CDR1 as MGHRA and CDR2 as YSYEKL. Here the CDR3 reads CASSNVNEQFF. In DNA, the CDR3 is TGCGCCAGCAGCAACGTCAATGAGCAGTTCTTC.

The chain couples TRBV13 to TRBJ2-5; D could derive from TRBD1 or TRBD2 (5 bases each). Per germline, CDR1 PRHDT and CDR2 FYEKMQ (reference sequence). Deletions cut 4 bases from V and 5 bases from J, with 17 bases between. The CDR3 runs to 15 residues. CDR3 nucleotides: TGTGCCAGCAGCTCCCGGGGACCGGCCGGGGAGACCCAGTACTTC. Translated, it gives CASSSRGPAGETQYF.

This clone was observed a few times. This chain uses TRBV5-4 with TRBJ1-1; 11 bases line up with TRBD1. V gave up 1 base and J gave up 6 bases; unmatched junction bases: 5. CDR3 length: 15 residues. Germline V gene sequence: CDR1 SGHNT, CDR2 YYREEE (reference sequence). The CDR3 DNA reads as TGTGCCAGCAGCTTGAATGGACAGGGGGCGGCTGAAGCTTTCTTT. It is translated as CASSLNGQGAAEAFF.

V usage is TRBV30 and J usage is TRBJ1-5; perhaps TRBD1 as D (6 bases). Germline assignment: CDR1 GTSNPN and CDR2 SVGIG (reference sequence). This CDR3 has 14 amino acids. V lost 3 bases and J lost 4, with 13 bases in between. Written as DNA, the CDR3 is TGTGCCTGGAGGGGCTGGGGGCCTAATCAGCCCCAGCATTTT. This sequence encodes CAWRGWGPNQPQHF.

This sequence joins TRBV6-5 and TRBJ2-7; no firm D call. The CDR3 totals 12 residues. Trimming left V 6 bases short and J 4 bases short, with 10 bases between. Germline CDR1 is MNHEY and CDR2 is SVGAGI. In DNA form, the CDR3 reads TGTGCCAGCAGCCTGATTAGATACGAGCAGTACTTC. Translation gives CASSLIRYEQYF.

The gene calls are TRBV25-1 and TRBJ1-1; D is perhaps TRBD1 (5 bases). The CDR3 runs to 16 residues. Germline lookup yields CDR1 MGHDK and CDR2 SYGVNS. The V end was cut by 5 bases, the J end by 0 bases, with 16 bases between. The CDR3, as DNA: TGTGCCAGCAGTCCCCACCCGGGAGGGGTGAACACTGAAGCTTTCTTT. Its protein product is CASSPHPGGVNTEAFF. The variable domain in full, with the rest retrieved from reference TRBV25-1 and TRBJ1-1, is EADIYQTPRYLVIGTGKKITLECSQTMGHDKMYWYQQDPGMELHLIHYSYGVNSTEKGDLSSESTVSRIRTEHFPLTLESARPSHTSQYLCASSPHPGGVNTEAFFGQGTRLTVV.

In this sample, this clone turned up a few times. The rearrangement uses TRBV19 and TRBJ1-5; D unclear. The CDR3 contains 14 residues. V was trimmed by 1 base and J by 6 bases, leaving 10 bases between them. Germline CDR1 and CDR2: LNHDA and SQIVND (reference sequence). CDR3: CASSIAGNTQPQHF. As DNA, the CDR3 is TGTGCCAGTAGTATAGCGGGGAACACTCAGCCCCAGCATTTT. Together with reference TRBV19 and TRBJ1-5, the CDR3 gives the full variable domain: DGGITQSPKYLFRKEGQNVTLSCEQNLNHDAMYWYRQDPGQGLRLIYYSQIVNDFQKGDIAEGYSVSREKKESFPLTVTSAQKNPTAFYLCASSIAGNTQPQHFGDGTRLSIL.

The rearrangement uses TRBV30 and TRBJ1-1; D gene unclear. The CDR3 length is 13 residues. Looked up from germline, CDR1 is GTSNPN and CDR2 is SVGIG (reference sequence). Trimming stripped 0 bases from V and 1 base from J, with 6 bases between. CDR3 loop: CAWSVQRNTEAFF. The CDR3 DNA reads as TGTGCCTGGAGTGTACAGCGGAACACTGAAGCTTTCTTT.

The V gene is TRBV12-5, the J gene TRBJ1-5; 9 nucleotides align to TRBD1. The CDR3 consists of 14 residues. After removal of 3 bases from V and 6 bases from J, the junction contained 3 bases not matched to a gene. CDR1 is LGHNT and CDR2 is FRNRAP in the germline V gene. The CDR3 spells CASGLQGASQPQHF. The CDR3 DNA reads as TGTGCTAGTGGTTTACAGGGGGCAAGTCAGCCCCAGCATTTT.

The V call is TRBV11-2, the J call TRBJ2-7; D uncertain. This CDR3 comprises 11 residues. V lost 0 bases and J 6 bases, leaving 3 bases between the germline ends. CDR1 and CDR2 (germline): SGHAT, FQNNGV. CDR3 protein: CASSLDVEQYF. DNA of the CDR3: TGTGCCAGCAGCTTAGATGTCGAGCAGTACTTC.